The present entry profiles one T cell receptor beta chain with its context. The antigen is not known. The record originates from a study of cytomegalovirus exposure and HLA in healthy donors. Each of the donors was a healthy bone marrow donor. Trimming took 1 base from V and 9 from J, leaving 10 bases between them. This CDR3 comprises 14 residues. Germline-derived CDR1 and CDR2 are MNHNS and SASEGT. 13 Jbeta primers and 60 Vbeta primers were used for the PCR. Repertoires were generated with immunoSEQ multiplex PCR, while TCRdb's copy carries only in-frame clones and drops some. The sample yields 65,000 to 95,000 clones, roughly 85% seen once. Study results and caveats: In a later analysis, donors in an Asian-associated ancestry cluster reportedly had fewer N-insertions in productive TCRs than the cohort mean.

The sequenced sample was PBMCs. V is TRBV6-1 and J is TRBJ1-6; D is unclear. The TCR sequence derives from a man aged 25 to 40 in good health and CMV-seronegative. CDR3 region: CASSEGVGGSPLHF. The CDR3 region has the DNA TGTGCCAGCAGTGAAGGGGTCGGAGGTTCACCCCTCCACTTT.